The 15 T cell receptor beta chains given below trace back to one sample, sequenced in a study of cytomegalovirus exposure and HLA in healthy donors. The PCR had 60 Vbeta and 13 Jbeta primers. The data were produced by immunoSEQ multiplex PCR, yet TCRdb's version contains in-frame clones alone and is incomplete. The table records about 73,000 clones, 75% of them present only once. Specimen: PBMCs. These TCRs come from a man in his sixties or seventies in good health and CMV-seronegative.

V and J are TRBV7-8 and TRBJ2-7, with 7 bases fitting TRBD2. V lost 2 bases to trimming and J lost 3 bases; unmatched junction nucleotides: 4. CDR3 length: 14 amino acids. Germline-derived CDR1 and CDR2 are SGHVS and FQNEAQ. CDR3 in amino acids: CASSLSTGGYEQYF. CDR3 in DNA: TGTGCCAGCAGCTTAAGTACGGGGGGCTACGAGCAGTACTTC.

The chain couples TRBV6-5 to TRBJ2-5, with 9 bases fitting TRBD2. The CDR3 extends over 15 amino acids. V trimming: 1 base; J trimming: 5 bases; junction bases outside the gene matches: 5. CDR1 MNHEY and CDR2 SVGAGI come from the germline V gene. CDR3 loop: CASSYLAGALETQYF. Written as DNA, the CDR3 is TGTGCCAGCAGTTACTTAGCGGGAGCCCTTGAGACCCAGTACTTC.

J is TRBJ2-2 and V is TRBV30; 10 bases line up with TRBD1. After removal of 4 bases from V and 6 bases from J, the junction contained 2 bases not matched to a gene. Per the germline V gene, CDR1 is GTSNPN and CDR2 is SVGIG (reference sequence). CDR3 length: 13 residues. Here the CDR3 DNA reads TGTGCCTGGAACGACAGGGGGCCCGGGGAGCTGTTTTTT. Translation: CAWNDRGPGELFF.

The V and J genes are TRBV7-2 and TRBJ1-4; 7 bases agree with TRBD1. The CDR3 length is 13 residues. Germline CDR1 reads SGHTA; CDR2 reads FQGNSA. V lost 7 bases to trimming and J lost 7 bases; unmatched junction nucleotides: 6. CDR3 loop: CASTRAGGEKLFF. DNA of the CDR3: TGTGCCAGCACCAGGGCAGGGGGTGAAAAACTGTTTTTT.

The CDR3 nucleotides read TGTGCCAGCAGCTTTAGTGGTGGGGAGCTGTTTTTT. The encoded protein is CASSFSGGELFF. This chain uses TRBV9 with TRBJ2-2; D gene ambiguous. The CDR3 covers 12 residues. The V gene lost 4 bases and the J gene lost 8 bases, with 9 bases spanning the gap. Germline V gene lookup returns CDR1 SGDLS and CDR2 YYNGEE. The full variable domain, with the rest looked up from reference TRBV9 and TRBJ2-2, is DSGVTQTPKHLITATGQRVTLRCSPRSGDLSVYWYQQSLDQGLQFLIQYYNGEERAKGNILERFSAQQFPDLHSELNLSSLELGDSALYFCASSFSGGELFFGEGSRLTVL.

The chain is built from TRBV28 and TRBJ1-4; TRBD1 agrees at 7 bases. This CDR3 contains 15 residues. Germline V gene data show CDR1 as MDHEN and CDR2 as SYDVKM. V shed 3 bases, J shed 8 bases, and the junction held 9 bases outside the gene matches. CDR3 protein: CASSFLTQGGEKLFF. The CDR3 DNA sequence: TGTGCCAGCAGTTTCCTCACCCAGGGGGGCGAAAAACTGTTTTTT.

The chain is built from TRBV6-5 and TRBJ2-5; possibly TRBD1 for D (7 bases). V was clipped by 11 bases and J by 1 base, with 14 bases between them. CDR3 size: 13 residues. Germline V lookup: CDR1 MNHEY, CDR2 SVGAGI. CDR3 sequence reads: CAARGTAQETQYF. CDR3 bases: TGTGCCGCCCGCGGGACAGCCCAAGAGACCCAGTACTTC.

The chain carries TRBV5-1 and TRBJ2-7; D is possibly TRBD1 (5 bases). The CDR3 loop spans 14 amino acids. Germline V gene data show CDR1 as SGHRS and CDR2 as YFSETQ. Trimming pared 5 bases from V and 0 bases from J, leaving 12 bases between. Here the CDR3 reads CASSFNQGSYEQYF. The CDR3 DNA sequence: TGCGCCAGCAGTTTCAACCAGGGCTCCTACGAGCAGTACTTC.

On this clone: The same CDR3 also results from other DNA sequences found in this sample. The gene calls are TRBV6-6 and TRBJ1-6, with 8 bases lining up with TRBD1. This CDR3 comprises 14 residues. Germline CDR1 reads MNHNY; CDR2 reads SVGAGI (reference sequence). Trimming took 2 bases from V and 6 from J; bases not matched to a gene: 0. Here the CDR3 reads CASSYGQGNSPLHF. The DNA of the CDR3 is TGTGCCAGCAGTTACGGACAGGGTAATTCACCCCTCCACTTT.

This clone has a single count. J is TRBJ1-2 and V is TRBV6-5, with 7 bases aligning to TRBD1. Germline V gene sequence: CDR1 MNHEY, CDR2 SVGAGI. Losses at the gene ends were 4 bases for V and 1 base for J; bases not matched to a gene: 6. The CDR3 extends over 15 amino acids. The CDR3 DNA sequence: TGTGCCAGCAGTTCACGGACAGGAGATAACTATGGCTACACCTTC. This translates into CASSSRTGDNYGYTF.

CDR3 protein: CASSLDRGIANGYTF. The CDR3 DNA reads TGTGCCAGCAGCTTGGACAGGGGAATTGCGAATGGCTACACCTTC. V usage is TRBV5-8 and J usage is TRBJ1-2; 7 nucleotides agree with TRBD1. CDR1 is SGHTS, CDR2 YDEGEE, per germline. The CDR3 has 15 amino acids. The V segment lost 0 bases and the J segment 6 bases; nucleotides outside the gene matches: 8.

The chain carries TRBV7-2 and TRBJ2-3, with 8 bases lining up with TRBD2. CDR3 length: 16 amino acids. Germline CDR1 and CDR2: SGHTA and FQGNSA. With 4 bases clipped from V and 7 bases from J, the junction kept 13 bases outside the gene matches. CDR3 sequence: CASSSRGGGRLYTQYF. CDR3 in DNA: TGTGCCAGCAGCTCCCGGGGCGGGGGGCGGCTCTATACGCAGTATTTT.

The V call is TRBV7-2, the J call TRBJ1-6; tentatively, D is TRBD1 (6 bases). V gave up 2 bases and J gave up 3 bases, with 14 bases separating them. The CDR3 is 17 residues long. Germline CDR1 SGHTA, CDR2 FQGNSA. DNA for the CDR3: TGTGCCAGCAGCTTAATGGGGGCAGCCATCTATAATTCACCCCTCCACTTT. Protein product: CASSLMGAAIYNSPLHF.

The CDR3 DNA sequence: TGTGCCAGCAGTTCCGACCAGGGTGTTACTGGAAACACCATATATTTT. This gives the protein CASSSDQGVTGNTIYF. V is TRBV28 and J is TRBJ1-3; D might be TRBD1 (5 bases). V was shortened by 4 bases and J by 2 bases, with 15 bases between the two germline ends. There are 16 residues in the CDR3. Germline CDR1 and CDR2: MDHEN and SYDVKM.

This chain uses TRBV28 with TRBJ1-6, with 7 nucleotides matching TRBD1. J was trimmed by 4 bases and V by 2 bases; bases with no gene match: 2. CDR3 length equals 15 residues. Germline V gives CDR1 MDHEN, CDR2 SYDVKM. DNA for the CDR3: TGTGCCAGCAGTTTACAGGACAGGTATAATTCACCCCTCCACTTT. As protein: CASSLQDRYNSPLHF.